Shown below are 4 T cell receptor beta chains from a single sample sequenced in a study of blood T cell repertoires in COVID-19. The table came from immunoSEQ multiplex PCR; TCRdb's copy has only in-frame clones and leaves some out. The repertoire holds about 220,000 clones, with about nine tenths as singletons. Sequenced material: PBMCs or T cells enriched from blood (not recorded which). These receptor sequences come from a middle-aged woman with acute COVID-19.

The CDR3 loop reads CASMASGWELFF. The CDR3 DNA reads TGTGCCAGTATGGCCTCAGGCTGGGAGCTGTTTTTT. The rearrangement uses TRBV19 and TRBJ2-2; D is unresolved. Per the germline V gene, CDR1 is LNHDA and CDR2 is SQIVND (reference sequence). V lost 7 bases, J lost 9 bases, and 12 bases lay in between. The CDR3 runs 12 residues.

V gene TRBV18 combines with J gene TRBJ1-1; 7 positions match TRBD1. J lost 4 bases, V lost 4 bases, and 3 bases had no gene match. CDR3 size: 13 residues. The germline V gene has CDR1 KGHSH and CDR2 LQKENI. The CDR3 loop is CASSQTGPTEAFF. The CDR3 DNA sequence: TGTGCCAGCTCACAGACAGGGCCCACTGAAGCTTTCTTT.

This sequence joins TRBV7-6 and TRBJ1-3; 7 nucleotides match TRBD1. V trimming: 5 bases; J trimming: 0 bases; junction bases outside the gene matches: 7. The length of the CDR3 is 16 residues. Germline V CDR1 and CDR2: SGHVS, FNYEAQ. This CDR3 is CASSLSTGSSGNTIYF. The CDR3 DNA reads TGTGCCAGCAGCCTATCGACAGGGAGCTCTGGAAACACCATATATTTT.

V gene TRBV7-9 combines with J gene TRBJ1-1; D gene ambiguous. CDR1 is SEHNR and CDR2 is FQNEAQ in the germline V gene (reference sequence). CDR3 size: 15 residues. V gave up 2 bases and J gave up 0 bases, with 10 bases separating them. In DNA form, the CDR3 reads TGTGCCAGCAGCTTAAACGTAGCTTTGAACACTGAAGCTTTCTTT. The encoded protein is CASSLNVALNTEAFF.